This T cell receptor beta chain was captured by sequencing in a study of blood T cell repertoires in COVID-19. Study-wide context: The study drew acute and convalescent COVID-19 samples from the United States, Italy and Spain. PBMCs, B-cell-depleted T cells, or T cells were the source of the cDNA or gDNA that made up the material.

Original processing methods: Nucleated cell counts were estimated from reference gene primer amplification. TCRdb keeps only in-frame clones here, not all; method: immunoSEQ multiplex PCR. V and J calls and clone size are copied from that table; D and trimming were computed from the DNA. Among roughly 300,000 clones listed, 81% were seen once. The sample taken for sequencing was peripheral blood. The source of this sequence is a woman aged 55-69 years with active or convalescent COVID-19.

CDR3 residues: CASSKVSLAGVNTGELFF. CDR3 sequence (DNA): TGTGCCAGCAGCAAAGTTAGTCTAGCGGGTGTTAACACCGGGGAGCTGTTTTTT. The gene calls are TRBV21-1 and TRBJ2-2; the D call TRBD2 from the table was never checked on the DNA. TRBV21-1 represents a pseudogene. The CDR3 is 18 residues long.